These 12 T cell receptor beta chains were all obtained from the same sample, sequenced in a study of CD8+CD57+ T cells in acquired aplastic anemia. Patients selected for sequencing had displayed CD8+CD57+ cell expansion by flow cytometry. The study profiled TCR beta VDJ and CDR3 using genomic DNA as template. TCRdb itself ran the reads through MiXCR, one entry per CDR3 protein. Counted here are 400,000 to 600,000 distinct CDR3 sequences, around 30% occurring once; the ten biggest clones make up roughly 0.8%. Sequencing was done on a sample of sorted CD4+, CD8+, or CD8+CD57+ T cells (not recorded which) from PBMCs. The receptors originated from a human donor with aplastic anemia.

This clonotype was seen at least ten times. The rearrangement links TRBV20-1 to TRBJ1-6; D ambiguous. The CDR3 sequence is 14 residues long. V dropped 3 bases and J dropped 4 bases, with 10 bases sitting between them. CDR1 is DFQATT and CDR2 is SNEGSKA in the germline V gene (reference sequence). The CDR3 DNA sequence: TGCAGTGCTAGGGGTGGGAATTATAATTCACCCCTCCACTTT. It translates to CSARGGNYNSPLHF.

This chain joins TRBV6-5 and TRBJ1-1, with 8 bases matching TRBD1. The CDR3 totals 15 residues. Trimming at V came to 3 bases and at J to 5 bases, leaving 8 bases not matched to a gene. Germline CDR1 MNHEY, CDR2 SVGAGI. CDR3 DNA sequence: TGTGCCAGCAGTTATCTTGCAGGGGGCAGTACTGAAGCTTTCTTT. Translated, it gives CASSYLAGGSTEAFF.

This clonotype was seen repeatedly, ten times or more. The chain joins TRBV2 to TRBJ1-1; possible D gene TRBD1, 5 bases. The germline V gene encodes CDR1 SNHLY and CDR2 FYNNEI. With 7 bases removed from V and 11 bases from J, the gap between germline ends came to 20 bases. This CDR3 comprises 13 residues. The CDR3 DNA sequence: TGTGCCAGCACTCCCACGGGGGGGAAGTTGGCTTTCTTT. Amino acid sequence: CASTPTGGKLAFF.

J is TRBJ1-6 and V is TRBV6-1, with 7 nucleotides matching TRBD1. Trimming took 7 bases from V and 10 from J; bases not matched to a gene: 10. There are 14 residues in the CDR3. The germline gives CDR1 MNHNS, CDR2 SASEGT. DNA of the CDR3: TGTGCCAGCACCCACCGCGACAGGGAATCACCCCTCCACTTT. This codes for CASTHRDRESPLHF.

This chain links TRBV10-3 with TRBJ1-5; 9 nucleotides align to TRBD1. The CDR3 contains 15 residues. The V gene end was trimmed by 5 bases and the J gene end by 6 bases; junction bases not matched to a gene: 8. Germline CDR1 reads ENHRY; CDR2 reads SYGVKD. In DNA, the CDR3 is TGTGCCATCAGTCCGGGACAGGGCCCAAGTCAGCCCCAGCATTTT. It specifies CAISPGQGPSQPQHF.

The chain uses TRBV19 and TRBJ1-2; possibly TRBD1 for D (5 bases). Germline V gene data show CDR1 as LNHDA and CDR2 as SQIVND (reference sequence). The V and J ends lost 11 bases and 7 bases respectively, with 23 bases between them. The CDR3 sequence is 14 residues long. The CDR3 sequence: CAWRDRGAGSGYTF. CDR3 DNA: TGTGCCTGGAGGGACCGTGGGGCAGGCTCTGGCTACACCTTC.

This clonotype has more than one count but fewer than ten. The rearrangement links TRBV7-8 to TRBJ1-1; D perhaps matches TRBD1 (6 bases). The V gene's germline CDR1 is SGHVS and CDR2 FQNEAQ. V lost 2 bases to trimming and J lost 4 bases, with 11 bases between them. The CDR3 runs to 14 residues. The CDR3 here is CASSLTGTSTEAFF. The CDR3 DNA follows: TGTGCCAGCAGCTTAACCGGGACAAGCACTGAAGCTTTCTTT.

This chain uses TRBV7-2 with TRBJ1-2; D ambiguous. Trimming stripped 0 bases from V and 8 bases from J, with 13 bases between. Germline CDR1 SGHTA, CDR2 FQGNSA. CDR3 length: 14 residues. The CDR3 sequence is CASSLAILKVGYTF. The CDR3 DNA sequence: TGTGCCAGCAGCTTAGCTATCCTTAAAGTCGGCTACACCTTC. Based on the CDR3 plus reference TRBV7-2 and TRBJ1-2, the full variable domain is GAGVSQSPSNKVTEKGKDVELRCDPISGHTALYWYRQSLGQGLEFLIYFQGNSAPDKSGLPSDRFSAERTGGSVSTLTIQRTQQEDSAVYLCASSLAILKVGYTFGSGTRLTVV.

This chain connects TRBV10-3 to TRBJ1-2; a possible D gene is TRBD1 (5 bases). The germline V and J ends were trimmed by 10 bases and 1 base, with 13 bases remaining between them. The CDR3 is 13 amino acids. Per germline, CDR1 ENHRY and CDR2 SYGVKD. CDR3: CATGRGSNYGYTF. CDR3 bases: TGTGCCACGGGGCGGGGCAGTAACTATGGCTACACCTTC.

The chain combines TRBV25-1 with TRBJ2-7; D might be TRBD1 (7 bases). V dropped 4 bases and J dropped 0 bases, with 10 bases sitting between them. The length of the CDR3 is 14 residues. Germline V gene sequence: CDR1 MGHDK, CDR2 SYGVNS. The CDR3 loop is CASSGRDSSYEQYF. CDR3 sequence (DNA): TGTGCCAGCAGTGGGCGGGACAGCTCCTACGAGCAGTACTTC.

V is TRBV15 and J is TRBJ1-1, with TRBD1 as a possible D gene (6 bases). CDR1 is LNHNV, CDR2 YYDKDF, per germline (reference sequence). This CDR3 contains 15 residues. V was shortened by 3 bases and J by 0 bases, with 11 bases between the two germline ends. Here the CDR3 DNA reads TGTGCCACCAGCAGGAGGACAGCCATGAACACTGAAGCTTTCTTT. Amino acids: CATSRRTAMNTEAFF.

This chain joins TRBV9 and TRBJ2-2, with 12 bases identical to TRBD2. The germline V gene encodes CDR1 SGDLS and CDR2 YYNGEE. This CDR3 is built from 17 residues. Trimming at V came to 7 bases and at J to 0 bases, leaving 7 bases not matched to a gene. CDR3 nucleotide sequence: TGTGCCAGCCAAGCGACTAGCGGGGGCGCGAACACCGGGGAGCTGTTTTTT. It encodes CASQATSGGANTGELFF.